This T cell receptor (beta chain) appears in the sequencing data of a study of a mutant IDH1 vaccine in newly diagnosed glioma. The wider study: Of the patients given treatment, approximately 60% were male and about 40% were female, and a mean age of around 41 years was recorded. Beforehand, treatment had been radiotherapy, temozolomide, or both; the majority received both.

Germline V CDR1 and CDR2: LGHNA, YSLEER. Trimming cost V 6 bases and J 8 bases; bases outside gene matches: 11. The CDR3 extends over 14 amino acids. Time point noted: week 23, last vaccination. Every single dose of the vaccine, 300 ug of mutant IDH1 20-mer peptide, came with topical imiquimod. The donors' diagnosis was new WHO grade 3 or 4 astrocytoma that was IDH1-mutant and ATRX-lost. Sequencing used immunoSEQ multiplex PCR; TCRdb keeps in-frame clones, though not all of them. Of about 67,000 clones listed, 84% are singletons. This clone was picked up one time. The antigen is unknown. The sequence came from a man aged 18 to 29 with glioma. The rearrangement links TRBV4-3 to TRBJ1-1; 8 nucleotides line up with TRBD1. Sequenced here: PBMCs, sampled from a glioma patient whose treatment included an IDH1 peptide vaccine. CDR3 DNA: TGCGCCAGCAGTCACGACCCCGGACAGGGCGAAGCTTTCTTT. Its protein is CASSHDPGQGEAFF.